These 13 T cell receptor beta chains were all obtained from the same sample, sequenced in a study of cytomegalovirus exposure and HLA in healthy donors. The PCR made use of 60 Vbeta and 13 Jbeta primers. Libraries were prepared by immunoSEQ multiplex PCR; TCRdb keeps only in-frame clonotypes and omits some of them. Among approximately 180,000 clones listed, more than 80% were seen once. The specimen was PBMCs. These receptors all come from a young man in good health and CMV-seronegative.

Only a few counts were recorded for this clone. The CDR3: CASSPGSGRTTSYEQYF. CDR3 DNA sequence: TGTGCCAGCAGCCCCGGGAGCGGGAGGACTACCTCCTACGAGCAGTACTTC. The chain has TRBV28 and TRBJ2-7, with 9 bases fitting TRBD2. The CDR3 has 17 residues. Germline V gene data show CDR1 as MDHEN and CDR2 as SYDVKM. The V segment lost 6 bases and the J segment 0 bases; nucleotides outside the gene matches: 12.

The chain couples TRBV19 to TRBJ1-5; D gene ambiguous. CDR1 is LNHDA, CDR2 SQIVND, per germline (reference sequence). The CDR3 has 14 residues. Trimming left V 0 bases short and J 9 bases short, with 12 bases between. CDR3 in amino acids: CASSIDDRSRPQHF. In DNA, the CDR3 is TGTGCCAGTAGTATAGACGACCGGAGTCGGCCCCAGCATTTT.

The chain uses TRBV6-5 and TRBJ2-7; maybe TRBD2 (5 bases). This CDR3 spans 12 amino acids. V was trimmed by 5 bases and J by 5 bases, leaving 10 bases between them. The germline V gene encodes CDR1 MNHEY and CDR2 SVGAGI. Here the CDR3 reads CASSTSWDEQYF. The DNA for the CDR3 is TGTGCCAGCAGTACTAGTTGGGACGAGCAGTACTTC.

The CDR3 DNA reads TGTGCCACCCGGGACACAAACACCGGGGAGCTGTTTTTT. It translates to CATRDTNTGELFF. This chain uses TRBV19 with TRBJ2-2; TRBD1 might be the D (6 bases). The CDR3 runs 13 residues. The ends were cut back, 10 bases at V and 2 bases at J, with 11 bases in the middle. CDR1 and CDR2 from the germline V gene are LNHDA and SQIVND (reference sequence). Variable domain in full (rest from reference TRBV19 and TRBJ2-2): DGGITQSPKYLFRKEGQNVTLSCEQNLNHDAMYWYRQDPGQGLRLIYYSQIVNDFQKGDIAEGYSVSREKKESFPLTVTSAQKNPTAFYLCATRDTNTGELFFGEGSRLTVL.

This clone appeared a few times. The CDR3, as DNA: TGTGCCAGTACCGGGGCTAATGAAAAACTGTTTTTT. Translated: CASTGANEKLFF. This chain uses TRBV19 with TRBJ1-4; the D is unclear. Germline CDR1 LNHDA, CDR2 SQIVND (reference sequence). V dropped 7 bases and J dropped 3 bases, with 6 bases sitting between them. This CDR3 spans 12 amino acids. The complete variable domain, with remaining parts taken from reference TRBV19 and TRBJ1-4, reads DGGITQSPKYLFRKEGQNVTLSCEQNLNHDAMYWYRQDPGQGLRLIYYSQIVNDFQKGDIAEGYSVSREKKESFPLTVTSAQKNPTAFYLCASTGANEKLFFGSGTQLSVL.

This rearrangement joins TRBV7-2 to TRBJ1-4; D remains ambiguous. This CDR3 has 14 residues. Germline CDR1 is SGHTA and CDR2 is FQGNSA. Deletions cut 5 bases from V and 6 bases from J, with 13 bases between. The CDR3: CASSPTTVDEKLFF. DNA for the CDR3: TGTGCCAGCAGCCCAACAACAGTGGATGAAAAACTGTTTTTT.

The chain combines TRBV7-9 with TRBJ2-3; 8 positions agree with TRBD1. The CDR3 runs 15 residues. J was trimmed by 2 bases and V by 3 bases; bases with no gene match: 4. CDR1 is SEHNR and CDR2 is FQNEAQ in the germline V gene (reference sequence). CDR3 loop: CASSFRDRYTDTQYF. CDR3 DNA sequence: TGTGCCAGCAGCTTCCGGGACAGGTACACAGATACGCAGTATTTT.

The CDR3 nucleotides are TGTGCCAGCAGCCCTCTCGGACAGGGCGTTTCCAAAAACATTCAGTACTTC. Amino acids: CASSPLGQGVSKNIQYF. The chain links TRBV9 to TRBJ2-4; 8 bases map to TRBD1. V lost 4 bases and J lost 2; bases outside the gene matches: 11. From germline, CDR1 is SGDLS and CDR2 YYNGEE. The CDR3 is 17 amino acids.

V usage is TRBV6-6 and J usage is TRBJ1-1; D not certain. Germline CDR1 and CDR2: MNHNY and SVGAGI (reference sequence). V shed 2 bases and J shed 6 bases, with 16 bases lying between them. This CDR3 spans 15 amino acids. In DNA, the CDR3 is TGTGCCAGCAGTTACCTCTCACATGTCCTGGCTGAAGCTTTCTTT. Translation gives CASSYLSHVLAEAFF.

The chain has TRBV29-1 and TRBJ2-1; D possibly corresponds to TRBD2 (5 bases). The germline V gene encodes CDR1 SQVTM and CDR2 ANQGSEA. The CDR3 contains 12 residues. V lost 6 bases and J 7 bases, leaving 13 bases between the germline ends. CDR3 protein: CSVLFDYNEQFF. CDR3 nucleotides: TGCAGCGTCCTGTTTGACTATAATGAGCAGTTCTTC.

This chain links TRBV6-1 with TRBJ2-7, with D perhaps matching TRBD2 (5 bases). V dropped 8 bases and J dropped 3 bases, with 14 bases sitting between them. The CDR3 consists of 13 residues. The V gene's germline CDR1 is MNHNS and CDR2 SASEGT. As DNA, the CDR3 is TGTGCCAGCCGTTTAGGGAGAAACTACGAGCAGTACTTC. As protein: CASRLGRNYEQYF.

V usage is TRBV5-1 and J usage is TRBJ1-1; D unresolved. CDR1 and CDR2 from the germline V gene are SGHRS and YFSETQ. The ends were cut back, 2 bases at V and 3 bases at J, with 11 bases in the middle. The CDR3 extends over 14 amino acids. CDR3 sequence reads: CASSLQMSDTEAFF. Here the CDR3 DNA reads TGCGCCAGCAGCTTACAGATGTCGGACACTGAAGCTTTCTTT.

This clone was seen a handful of times. The genes are TRBV5-1 and TRBJ2-7, with 8 bases that match TRBD1. V lost 3 bases, J lost 7 bases, and 12 bases stayed unmatched. The germline gives CDR1 SGHRS, CDR2 YFSETQ. The CDR3 is 15 residues long. The CDR3 region has the DNA TGCGCCAGCAGCTATAGGGCGGACAGGGCCGGGGAGCAGTACTTC. It specifies CASSYRADRAGEQYF. Using reference TRBV5-1 and TRBJ2-7 for the parts outside the CDR3, the full variable domain is KAGVTQTPRYLIKTRGQQVTLSCSPISGHRSVSWYQQTPGQGLQFLFEYFSETQRNKGNFPGRFSGRQFSNSRSEMNVSTLELGDSALYLCASSYRADRAGEQYFGPGTRLTVT.